Presented here are 14 T cell receptor beta chains from one specimen sequenced in a study of control samples from healthy donors and cancer patients. Assay used: immunoSEQ multiplex PCR; TCRdb lists only in-frame clones, some missing. This repertoire shows over 150,000 clones, roughly 94% found once; its top ten account for approximately 5.5%. The material sequenced was blood. These receptors originate from a man aged 35 to 55 in good health.

The rearrangement joins TRBV30 to TRBJ2-1, with TRBD2 identical over 10 bases. After removal of 3 bases from V and 9 bases from J, the junction contained 5 bases not matched to a gene. CDR3 length: 13 amino acids. Germline V gene lookup returns CDR1 GTSNPN and CDR2 SVGIG (reference sequence). The CDR3 is CAWRIAGGGEQFF. In DNA form, the CDR3 reads TGTGCCTGGAGGATAGCGGGGGGAGGTGAGCAGTTCTTC.

The V call is TRBV2, the J call TRBJ2-2; D remains ambiguous. Between the trimmed V and J ends, which lost 8 bases and 0 bases, there was a span of 7 bases. The CDR3 is 13 amino acids. Germline-derived CDR1 and CDR2 are SNHLY and FYNNEI. CDR3 amino acids: CASGVSNTGELFF. The DNA for the CDR3 is TGTGCCAGCGGAGTTTCGAACACCGGGGAGCTGTTTTTT.

This clone was recorded a few times. The chain carries TRBV12-3 or TRBV12-4 and TRBJ2-1; a possible D gene is TRBD2 (5 bases). V was trimmed by 2 bases and J by 10 bases, leaving 9 bases between them. The CDR3 sequence is 12 residues long. The DNA for the CDR3 is TGTGCCAGCAGTTTAAGAGGGAGAGAGCAGTTCTTC. Amino acid sequence: CASSLRGREQFF.

V is TRBV5-1 and J is TRBJ2-2; TRBD1 matches 10 bases. Germline CDR1 is SGHRS and CDR2 is YFSETQ. The CDR3 length is 19 residues. J gave up 0 bases and V 3 bases, and 11 bases lay outside the gene matches. In DNA, the CDR3 is TGCGCCAGCAGCTCCCCTCCGGGACAGGGGCGACCGAACACCGGGGAGCTGTTTTTT. As protein: CASSSPPGQGRPNTGELFF.

This rearrangement joins TRBV12-3 or TRBV12-4 to TRBJ2-3; D is ambiguous. V was pared by 4 bases and J by 0 bases, with 5 bases between. CDR3 length equals 13 residues. In DNA, the CDR3 is TGTGCCAGCAGTTCCGCTAGCACAGATACGCAGTATTTT. Translating gives CASSSASTDTQYF.

This clone is a singleton in its sample. The rearrangement uses TRBV10-2 and TRBJ2-7; TRBD2 is a possible D gene (6 bases). This CDR3 is 15 amino acids long. V lost 2 bases and J lost 1, with 12 bases in between. Germline V CDR1 and CDR2: WSHSY, SAAADI. The CDR3 spells CASSEELGGSYEQYF. In DNA, the CDR3 is TGCGCCAGCAGTGAGGAGCTCGGAGGGTCCTACGAGCAGTACTTC.

The V call is TRBV24-1, the J call TRBJ1-2; D uncertain. Per germline, CDR1 KGHDR and CDR2 SFDVKD. With 1 base removed from V and 2 bases from J, the gap between germline ends came to 7 bases. The CDR3 consists of 14 residues. The CDR3: CATSDFETNYGYTF. Written as DNA, the CDR3 is TGTGCCACCAGTGATTTCGAGACCAACTATGGCTACACCTTC.

The rearrangement links TRBV28 to TRBJ1-5, with a weak D call TRBD1 (6 bases). The CDR3 extends over 15 amino acids. Trimming removed 5 bases from V and 2 bases from J, with 13 bases in between. The V gene's germline CDR1 is MDHEN and CDR2 SYDVKM. The CDR3 here is CASSGRDKGNQPQHF. CDR3 nucleotides: TGTGCCAGCAGTGGCCGGGACAAGGGCAATCAGCCCCAGCATTTT. Full variable domain (remainder filled in from reference TRBV28 and TRBJ1-5): DVKVTQSSRYLVKRTGEKVFLECVQDMDHENMFWYRQDPGLGLRLIYFSYDVKMKEKGDIPEGYSVSREKKERFSLILESASTNQTSMYLCASSGRDKGNQPQHFGDGTRLSIL.

This clone was detected only once. The J gene is TRBJ2-7, the V gene TRBV2, with TRBD2 matching 10 bases. The CDR3 runs 15 residues. V dropped 3 bases and J dropped 0; count of bases not matched to a gene: 2. CDR1 is SNHLY, CDR2 FYNNEI, per germline. The DNA for the CDR3 is TGTGCCAGCAGTGAGACTAGCGGGTTCTCCTACGAGCAGTACTTC. This encodes CASSETSGFSYEQYF.

The chain is built from TRBV6-6 and TRBJ2-3; 9 positions match TRBD2. J gave up 4 bases and V 5 bases, and 7 bases lay outside the gene matches. The CDR3 covers 15 residues. CDR1 is MNHNY, CDR2 SVGAGI, per germline (reference sequence). The DNA for the CDR3 is TGTGCCAGCAGTCTAGCGGGGACCCCAGCAGATACGCAGTATTTT. Translated: CASSLAGTPADTQYF.

The V and J genes are TRBV18 and TRBJ1-5; perhaps TRBD1 as D (6 bases). CDR1 and CDR2 (germline): KGHSH, LQKENI. V was cut by 5 bases and J by 2 bases, with 13 bases left in between. The CDR3 is 15 residues long. CDR3 amino acids: CASSAGRGGNQPQHF. CDR3 nucleotide sequence: TGTGCCAGCTCAGCAGGGAGGGGGGGCAATCAGCCCCAGCATTTT.

The chain joins TRBV9 to TRBJ2-3, with D possibly being TRBD1 or TRBD2 (7 bases each). CDR3 length: 16 residues. V was trimmed by 0 bases and J by 6 bases, leaving 17 bases between them. Germline CDR1 and CDR2: SGDLS and YYNGEE. CDR3 coding DNA: TGTGCCAGCAGCGTAGGGGGAGGGGGCGCGTGGGATACGCAGTATTTT. This gives the protein CASSVGGGGAWDTQYF. Looking up the rest from reference TRBV9 and TRBJ2-3 gives the full variable domain: DSGVTQTPKHLITATGQRVTLRCSPRSGDLSVYWYQQSLDQGLQFLIQYYNGEERAKGNILERFSAQQFPDLHSELNLSSLELGDSALYFCASSVGGGGAWDTQYFGPGTRLTVL.

This clone was seen a few times. The chain links TRBV10-3 to TRBJ1-1; 7 bases line up with TRBD1. The CDR3 spans 12 residues. Trimming removed 11 bases from V and 6 bases from J; junction bases left unmatched: 9. Germline CDR1 reads ENHRY; CDR2 reads SYGVKD. CDR3 bases: TGTGCCTCCAGACAGGGTCGGGCTGAAGCTTTCTTT. Amino acid sequence: CASRQGRAEAFF.

This chain joins TRBV19 and TRBJ1-1; D gene uncertain. The germline V and J ends were trimmed by 4 bases and 1 base, with 4 bases remaining between them. This CDR3 region has 12 residues. Germline V lookup: CDR1 LNHDA, CDR2 SQIVND (reference sequence). The CDR3 reads CASSNQNTEAFF. In DNA, the CDR3 is TGTGCCAGTAGTAACCAGAACACTGAAGCTTTCTTT.